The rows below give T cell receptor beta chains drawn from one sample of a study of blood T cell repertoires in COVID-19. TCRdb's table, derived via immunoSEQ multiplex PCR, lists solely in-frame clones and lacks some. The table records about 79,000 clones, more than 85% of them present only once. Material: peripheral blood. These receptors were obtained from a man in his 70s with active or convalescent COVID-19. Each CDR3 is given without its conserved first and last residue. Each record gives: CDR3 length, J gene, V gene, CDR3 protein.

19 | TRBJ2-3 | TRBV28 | ASSTLAPSSGRSRVTDTQY
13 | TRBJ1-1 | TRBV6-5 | AGSDRGRVNTEAF
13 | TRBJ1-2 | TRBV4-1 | ASSQAGQEGWGYT
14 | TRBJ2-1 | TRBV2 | ASSDSGQNSYNEQF
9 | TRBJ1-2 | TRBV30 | AWTPIYGYT
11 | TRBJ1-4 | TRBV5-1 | ASSTGEGEKLF
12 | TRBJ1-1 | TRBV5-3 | ARSPEHANTEAF
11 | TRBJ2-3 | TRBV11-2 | ASSLAGANTQY
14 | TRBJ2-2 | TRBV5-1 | ASSFGYNGIAGELF
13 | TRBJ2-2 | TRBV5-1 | ASARQGQDTGELF
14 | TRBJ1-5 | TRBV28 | ASSFKSGHLKQPQH
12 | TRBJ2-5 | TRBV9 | ASSVAVAGETQY
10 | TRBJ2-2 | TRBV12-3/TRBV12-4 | ASSQGTGELF
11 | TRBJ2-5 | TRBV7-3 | ASSPPPGETQY
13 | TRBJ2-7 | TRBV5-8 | ASSSDRGRAYEQY
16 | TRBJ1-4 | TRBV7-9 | ASSLGGGMYPTNEKLF
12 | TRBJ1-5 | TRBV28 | ASSLTGTNQPQH
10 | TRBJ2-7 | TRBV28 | ASRQGSYEQY
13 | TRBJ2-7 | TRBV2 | ASSEAALGLYEQY
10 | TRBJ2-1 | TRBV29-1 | SVDGQSNEQF
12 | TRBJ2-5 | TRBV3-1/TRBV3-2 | ASSGDAGIETQY
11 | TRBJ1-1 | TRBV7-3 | ASSQTVNTEAF
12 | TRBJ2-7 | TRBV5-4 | ASSPPTNQDEQY
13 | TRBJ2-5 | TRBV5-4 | ASSLDRVFGETQY
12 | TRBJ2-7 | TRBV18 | ASSPAGTDYEQY
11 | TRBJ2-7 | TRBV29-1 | SVERTSGDEQY
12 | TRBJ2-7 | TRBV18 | ASSPQGGASEQY
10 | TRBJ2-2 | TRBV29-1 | SVGGNTGELF
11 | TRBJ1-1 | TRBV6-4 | ASSLDRDTEAF
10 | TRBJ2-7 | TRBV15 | ATSSGKYEQY
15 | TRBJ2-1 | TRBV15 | ATSRDKGASGRFREF
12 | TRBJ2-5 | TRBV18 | ASSPGTGVETQY
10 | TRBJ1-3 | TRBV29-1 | SVADSGNTIY
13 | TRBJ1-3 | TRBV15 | ATSRGRTPGNTIY
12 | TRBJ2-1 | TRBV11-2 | ASTPGQRYNEQF
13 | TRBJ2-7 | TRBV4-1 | ASSHVGGGSYEQY
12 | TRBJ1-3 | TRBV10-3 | AISSGQGRDTIY